The source of this TCR beta chain is a study of identical twins. From the 5' RACE reads, TCRdb called clonotypes with MiXCR, one entry per CDR3 protein. The sample holds approximately 890,000 distinct CDR3 sequences; 9% to 15% are singletons and the top ten take around 1.5%. This clonotype was seen only a few times. The germline V gene encodes CDR1 SGHRS and CDR2 YFSETQ. The CDR3 has 19 residues. Unmatched junction bases numbered 18, after V lost 0 bases and J lost 5 bases. Every one of the donors was a healthy Caucasian. This sample was also put to use in a study of yellow fever vaccine responses in identical twins.

The receptor's source is a woman younger than 30 in good health. Sequenced material: PBMCs. The chain recombines TRBV5-1 with TRBJ1-1, with 8 bases that match TRBD1. The CDR3 region has the DNA TGCGCCAGCAGCTTGGGGCCCCCCACAGGGGGGTTACTGCGGACTGAAGCTTTCTTT. Translation gives CASSLGPPTGGLLRTEAFF.